This TCR beta chain was documented in a study of identical twins (dated by TCRdb to 2016 to 2018). Regarding the study in general: To test whether fetal clonotypes persist, this study deep-sequenced TCR alpha and beta repertoires from monozygotic twins, from unrelated adults of various ages, and from cord blood. Replicate twin experiments were performed at different times using different library preparation protocols to rule out contamination. Overall study outcomes, separate from this receptor: Abundant cord blood beta clonotypes had fewer insertions, young adult naive repertoires showed a similar but weaker trend, and memory repertoires showed no such trend. In beta out-of-frame sequences, excess twin sharing was weaker, because having fewer shared sequences lowered the signal-to-noise ratio. In monozygotic twins, out-of-frame TCR alpha sharing was systematically underestimated by recombination models, although the models agreed with sharing between unrelated individuals. Conclusions relied on cross-sectional statistical analysis, since the same donors could not be followed over many years. Compared with coincidental sharing between unrelated individuals, out-of-frame TCR alpha sequences shared between twins had an excess of sequences with low generation probability. Zero-insertion analyses could be partly confounded by invariant T cells such as MAIT and iNKT, although diverse VJ usage argued against such confounding for most clonotypes.

The CDR3 holds 13 amino acids from the cysteine to the phenylalanine. Solely the CDR3 DNA is kept, with 39 bases framed from the first base. V trim: 7 bases; J trim: 3 bases; unmatched bases: 8. CDR1 and CDR2, looked up from the germline V gene, are SQVTM and ANQGSEA. The library was generated by 5' RACE. TCRdb lists the instrument as Illumina HiSeq 2000. Template switching added a universal primer binding site, and the final cDNA carried a unique molecular identifier that allowed TCR cDNA molecules to be counted accurately. Specific primers in the conserved constant-segment region were used to synthesize first-strand cDNA for TCR alpha and beta chains. Each cDNA library was double barcoded, with a SMART-Mk sample barcode plus Illumina barcodes, to control for contamination. TruSeq adapter sequences along with Illumina sample barcodes were introduced in two successive PCR steps. TCR alpha and beta cDNA libraries were sequenced on the Illumina HiSeq platform with custom primers. On the study's bioinformatics: Raw reads were processed with MiGEC to extract unique molecular identifiers, and MiXCR was used to determine CDR3 positions. Recombination models were inferred per individual with the repgenHMM and IGoR tools using an EM algorithm. Shared clonotypes were analyzed with the tcR package in R, and sharing was normalized by the product of cloneset sizes. Out-of-frame nonproductive sequences were analyzed to study raw recombination free of thymic and clonal selection effects. TCRdb took the public reads, trimmed them with fastp at Q25, ran MiXCR for clone calling and kept in-frame beta chains. When rows share a CDR3 protein, they turn into one entry using the most common DNA and genes. The V and J calls were not made by the authors but by TCRdb's processing. For this sample there are approximately 500,000 distinct CDR3 sequences; nearly 15% appear just once. Of the sample, 0.35% to 0.45% falls within the top ten clones.

A word on this clonotype: What antigen it recognizes has not been identified. No base quality information exists; no much larger clone differs at one position.

Every donor in the study was a healthy Caucasian. Three pairs of female monozygotic twins, all aged 18 to 29 years, were included in the twin cohort. Positive isolation kits from Invitrogen were used to isolate CD4+ and CD8+ T cell populations. These same records also appear under a second study, on yellow fever vaccine responses in identical twins. As the second publication notes: According to the authors, in identical twins the way T cells responded to vaccination appeared partly convergent and partly personalized. Focusing on identical twins, the study followed the T cell clones that responded to the vaccine, and did so with precision.

Sequenced material: CD4+ T cells sorted from blood. This TCR was sampled from a woman aged 18-29 years in good health. The rearranged chain carries TRBV29-1 and TRBJ2-7; the central 8 bases match TRBD1. Read as DNA, the sequence is TGCAGCGCCTGGACAGGGAGCGGCTACGAGCAGTACTTC. Its amino acids are CSAWTGSGYEQYF.